The 20 T cell receptor beta chains listed next were all sequenced from one sample in a study of T cell repertoires in cytomegalovirus infection. TCRdb ran MiXCR on the reads and lists one entry per CDR3 protein. Among fewer than 200,000 distinct CDR3 sequences listed, about an eighth were seen once. Input material: PBMCs. The origin of the receptors is a human donor in good health (CMV status not recorded). Some clones in this sample may be carry-over from other donors' samples.

This clonotype appeared a few times. This chain links TRBV29-1 with TRBJ1-2; 11 nucleotides align to TRBD1. Germline V gene data show CDR1 as SQVTM and CDR2 as ANQGSEA. V trimming: 6 bases; J trimming: 7 bases; junction bases outside the gene matches: 13. The CDR3 sequence is 15 residues long. The CDR3 sequence: CSVPTSDRGLGGYTF. The CDR3 region has the DNA TGCAGCGTGCCGACCTCGGACAGGGGGCTGGGTGGCTACACCTTC.

This clonotype was counted only a few times. The chain combines TRBV27 with TRBJ1-1; weak D call: TRBD1 (5 bases). Trimming stripped 6 bases from V and 4 bases from J, with 15 bases between. This CDR3 region has 14 residues. CDR1 is MNHEY, CDR2 SMNVEV, per germline (reference sequence). The CDR3 sequence: CASSRGQSITEAFF. Here the CDR3 DNA reads TGTGCCAGCAGCCGGGGCCAGAGTATCACTGAAGCTTTCTTT.

About this clonotype: One end of the junction fails to match germline, which may point to a read error. This chain links TRBV5-1 with TRBJ2-7; D unclear. Germline CDR1 and CDR2: SGHRS and YFSETQ. The CDR3 contains 13 residues. The CDR3 DNA sequence: TGCGCCAGCGGCTTGGGCGGCTTATACGAGCAGTACTTC. Translating it yields CASGLGGLYEQYF.

This clonotype was counted ten times or more. The V and J genes are TRBV19 and TRBJ2-3, with 7 bases lining up with TRBD1. The CDR3 is 17 residues long. Germline V gene data show CDR1 as LNHDA and CDR2 as SQIVND (reference sequence). Trimming removed 2 bases from V and 3 bases from J; junction bases left unmatched: 11. CDR3 coding DNA: TGTGCCAGTAGTATAATTAGGGGGCAGTTTAGGACAGATACGCAGTATTTT. It codes for CASSIIRGQFRTDTQYF.

This clonotype was recorded many times. The V gene is TRBV7-2, the J gene TRBJ2-1, with 9 bases lining up with TRBD2. From germline, CDR1 is SGHTA and CDR2 FQGNSA. The CDR3 loop spans 17 amino acids. The trim removed 5 bases at V and 1 base at J, leaving 9 bases unmatched. The DNA of the CDR3 is TGTGCCAGCAGCAAGCGGGGCGGGAGGGGGTCCTACAATGAGCAGTTCTTC. Its protein product is CASSKRGGRGSYNEQFF.

This sequence joins TRBV4-1 and TRBJ1-3; D is unclear. Germline CDR1 and CDR2: MGHRA and YSYEKL. Trimming pared 3 bases from V and 3 bases from J, leaving 24 bases between. CDR3 length: 19 amino acids. The CDR3 loop reads CASSHTPGPKLWGGNTIYF. CDR3 in DNA: TGCGCCAGCAGCCATACCCCCGGACCGAAACTCTGGGGTGGAAACACCATATATTTT.

The chain combines TRBV19 with TRBJ1-2; D uncertain. Germline CDR1 reads LNHDA; CDR2 reads SQIVND (reference sequence). V lost 7 bases and J 4 bases, leaving 13 bases between the germline ends. The CDR3 has 13 amino acids. CDR3: CASTQTEIYGYTF. In DNA form, the CDR3 reads TGTGCCAGTACCCAGACGGAAATCTATGGCTACACCTTC.

This chain joins TRBV7-2 and TRBJ2-7, with 12 bases that match TRBD2. In germline, CDR1 is SGHTA, CDR2 FQGNSA. The CDR3 runs to 16 residues. V was clipped by 4 bases and J by 4 bases; unmatched bases: 8. Here the CDR3 reads CASSSITSGRYYEQYF. The CDR3 DNA follows: TGTGCCAGCAGCTCCATCACTAGCGGGAGGTATTACGAGCAGTACTTC.

This chain joins TRBV28 and TRBJ1-1, with D unclear. The CDR3 has 13 residues. Trimming removed 11 bases at V and 0 bases at J, with 13 bases between. The germline V gene encodes CDR1 MDHEN and CDR2 SYDVKM. CDR3 region: CAGARSMNTEAFF. The CDR3 DNA sequence: TGTGCCGGCGCCAGAAGTATGAACACTGAAGCTTTCTTT.

This clonotype came up many times. J is TRBJ2-1 and V is TRBV6-5; either TRBD1 or TRBD2 may supply D (5 bases each). This CDR3 comprises 17 residues. The V end lost 4 bases, the J end lost 2 bases, and 18 bases lay between the germline ends. The germline V gene has CDR1 MNHEY and CDR2 SVGAGI. The CDR3 DNA reads TGTGCCAGCAGTTGGCGTCCGGGACGGAGGACCTACAATGAGCAGTTCTTC. This encodes CASSWRPGRRTYNEQFF.

This clonotype appeared many times. The chain is built from TRBV7-2 and TRBJ1-1; TRBD1 agrees at 7 bases. The CDR3 spans 15 residues. Trimming cost V 5 bases and J 0 bases; bases outside gene matches: 6. The V gene's germline CDR1 is SGHTA and CDR2 FQGNSA. The CDR3 nucleotides are TGTGCCAGCAGCGCACAGGGACAGTTGAACACTGAAGCTTTCTTT. Translation gives CASSAQGQLNTEAFF.

As concerns this clonotype: No conserved phenylalanine or tryptophan ends this CDR3, so it is likely a read error. The chain links TRBV20-1 to TRBJ1-1, with D possibly being TRBD1 (6 bases). Germline CDR1 DFQATT, CDR2 SNEGSKA (reference sequence). This CDR3 region has 15 residues. The V end lost 6 bases, the J end lost 11 bases, and 28 bases lay between the germline ends. CDR3: CSAPPPGAVGPAAFL. The DNA for the CDR3 is TGCAGTGCCCCCCCCCCAGGGGCGGTAGGGCCAGCGGCTTTCCTT.

This clonotype was found a few times. The chain uses TRBV2 and TRBJ1-5; TRBD1 is a possible D gene (5 bases). The V and J ends lost 1 base and 7 bases respectively, with 17 bases between them. The CDR3 covers 16 residues. In germline, CDR1 is SNHLY, CDR2 FYNNEI. The CDR3 here is CASSEGGRGDGQPQHF. CDR3 nucleotide sequence: TGTGCCAGCAGTGAAGGGGGACGAGGGGACGGACAGCCCCAGCATTTT.

This clonotype has only a few counts. This chain links TRBV3-1 with TRBJ1-6; 7 bases agree with TRBD1. The CDR3 runs to 15 residues. The V gene end was trimmed by 0 bases and the J gene end by 11 bases; junction bases not matched to a gene: 7. Looked up from germline, CDR1 is LGHDT and CDR2 is YNNKEL (reference sequence). This chain's CDR3 is CASSQDPTGWTPLHF. The CDR3, as DNA: TGTGCCAGCAGCCAAGACCCGACAGGGTGGACACCCCTCCACTTT.

This clonotype was detected a few times. V gene TRBV6-2 or TRBV6-3 combines with J gene TRBJ2-1, with a weak D call TRBD1 (6 bases). This CDR3 region has 14 residues. With 8 bases removed from V and 4 bases from J, the gap between germline ends came to 15 bases. CDR1 and CDR2 from the germline V gene are MNHEY and SVGEGT. CDR3 sequence reads: CASLTGSSYNEQFF. The CDR3 nucleotides read TGTGCCAGCCTAACAGGGAGTTCATACAATGAGCAGTTCTTC.

This clonotype showed up just a few times. The chain joins TRBV20-1 to TRBJ2-3; D unclear. V was shortened by 3 bases and J by 3 bases, with 10 bases between the two germline ends. The CDR3 is 13 residues long. Germline V CDR1 and CDR2: DFQATT, SNEGSKA (reference sequence). The CDR3: CSASSTLTDTQYF. CDR3 DNA sequence: TGCAGTGCTAGTTCGACTCTGACAGATACGCAGTATTTT.

This clonotype appeared many times. V gene TRBV2 combines with J gene TRBJ2-1; D is perhaps TRBD2 (6 bases). The CDR3 sequence is 17 residues long. The germline V gene has CDR1 SNHLY and CDR2 FYNNEI. Trimming removed 2 bases at V and 5 bases at J, with 19 bases between. Here the CDR3 DNA reads TGTGCCAGCAGTGAATGGGGCGGGAAAATCGGGAACAATGAGCAGTTCTTC. Amino acids: CASSEWGGKIGNNEQFF.

About this clonotype: A clone one base away is much larger, so this may be a read error. The rearrangement uses TRBV11-2 and TRBJ2-1; D is unclear. Germline CDR1 and CDR2: SGHAT and FQNNGV. The CDR3 has 13 amino acids. The V and J ends lost 5 bases and 12 bases respectively, with 17 bases between them. The CDR3 here is CASSTLRRTWQFF. CDR3 in DNA: TGTGCCAGCAGCACCCTGAGGCGGACCTGGCAGTTCTTC.

This chain joins TRBV27 and TRBJ2-7; D gene ambiguous. V lost 5 bases to trimming and J lost 1 base, with 15 bases between them. The CDR3 contains 15 residues. CDR1 is MNHEY, CDR2 SMNVEV, per germline (reference sequence). Here the CDR3 DNA reads TGTGCCAGCAGTCCGCTTGATTTAGGTTCCTACGAGCAGTACGTC. It specifies CASSPLDLGSYEQYV.

This clonotype has ten or more counts. The chain combines TRBV19 with TRBJ2-2; 9 bases line up with TRBD1. J was trimmed by 3 bases and V by 9 bases; bases with no gene match: 8. Per the germline V gene, CDR1 is LNHDA and CDR2 is SQIVND (reference sequence). This CDR3 has 15 residues. CDR3 DNA: TGTGCCAGCGGGTTACAGGGGGCATACACCGGGGAGCTGTTTTTT. Translating gives CASGLQGAYTGELFF.